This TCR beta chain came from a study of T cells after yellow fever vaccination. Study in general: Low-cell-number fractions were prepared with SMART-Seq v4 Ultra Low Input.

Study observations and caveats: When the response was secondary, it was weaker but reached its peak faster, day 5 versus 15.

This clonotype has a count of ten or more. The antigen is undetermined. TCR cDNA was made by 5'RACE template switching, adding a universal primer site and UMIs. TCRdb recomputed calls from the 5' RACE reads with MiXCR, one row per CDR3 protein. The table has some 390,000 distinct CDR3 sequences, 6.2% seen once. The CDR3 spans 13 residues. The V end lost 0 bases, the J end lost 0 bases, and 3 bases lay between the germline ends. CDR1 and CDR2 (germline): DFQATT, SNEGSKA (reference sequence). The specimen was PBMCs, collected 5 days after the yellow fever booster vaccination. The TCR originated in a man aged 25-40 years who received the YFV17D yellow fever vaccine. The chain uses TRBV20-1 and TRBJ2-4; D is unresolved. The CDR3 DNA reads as TGCAGTGCTAGAGAGGTAGCCAAAAACATTCAGTACTTC. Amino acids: CSAREVAKNIQYF.